This T cell receptor beta chain was sequenced in a study of long-term antiretroviral therapy in people with HIV. Turning to this clone: Its antigen is still unknown.

This was the immunoSEQ v3.0 assay at survey level. Using immunoSEQ multiplex PCR, the repertoire was profiled, and TCRdb retains in-frame clones only, with some absent. The profile covers roughly 20,000 clones, with about four fifths appearing a single time and about 7.2% taken by the ten largest. This CDR3 comprises 13 residues. Germline values: CDR1 SGHTA, CDR2 FQGNSA. The V segment lost 2 bases and the J segment 5 bases; nucleotides outside the gene matches: 2. Study-wide findings and caveats: Controls showed broader CDR3 length ranges than did the HIV repertoires.

The chain couples TRBV7-2 to TRBJ2-5; 7 nucleotides align to TRBD2. The sequence was obtained from a man aged 30-40 years with HIV. The sequencing here drew on unsorted PBMCs, taken 1.5 years after starting antiretroviral therapy. CDR3 residues: CASSLWEGETQYF. CDR3 nucleotide sequence: TGTGCCAGCAGCTTATGGGAGGGCGAGACCCAGTACTTC.